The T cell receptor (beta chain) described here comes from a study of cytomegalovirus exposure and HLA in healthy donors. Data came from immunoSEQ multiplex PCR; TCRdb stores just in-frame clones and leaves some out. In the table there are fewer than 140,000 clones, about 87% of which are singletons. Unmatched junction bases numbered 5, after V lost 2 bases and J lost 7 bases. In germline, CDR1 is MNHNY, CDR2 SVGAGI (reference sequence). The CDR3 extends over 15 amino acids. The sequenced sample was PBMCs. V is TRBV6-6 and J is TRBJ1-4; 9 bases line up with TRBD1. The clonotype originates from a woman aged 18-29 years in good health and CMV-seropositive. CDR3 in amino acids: CASSYRDRVAEKLFF. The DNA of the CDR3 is TGTGCCAGCAGTTACCGGGACAGGGTGGCTGAAAAACTGTTTTTT.